This TCR beta chain came from a study of circulating CD8 cells and anti-PD-1 response in melanoma. Study summary: Nivolumab was given intravenously at 3 mg/kg every 2 weeks.

Four subsets defined by PD-1 and/or TIGIT were sorted from live CD3+CD8+TCRalphabeta+ cells. From germline, CDR1 is LNHDA and CDR2 SQIVND (reference sequence). This CDR3 spans 13 amino acids. Notes on the study in general: A small cohort with few responders supplied the baseline and M1 comparisons. At M1, fewer than 8% of TRB clonotypes appeared in multiple subsets.

In this sample, this clonotype is medium-sized. The antigen is not known. One junction end does not reproduce the germline sequence, and a read error may be involved. TCR libraries were prepared from about 15 ng of total RNA with the QIAseq Immune Repertoire TCR panel. TCRdb reprocessed the reads with MiXCR, giving one entry per CDR3 protein. The sample has 1,500 to 2,000 distinct CDR3 sequences; roughly 6.3% are singletons. Here the sequenced sample was CD8+ T cells from PBMCs, taken at baseline or after one month of anti-PD-1 therapy (not recorded which). The J gene is TRBJ1-5, the V gene TRBV19; TRBD1 might be the D (5 bases). The source is a human donor with melanoma. CDR3 sequence (DNA): TGTGCCAGTAGTTTGTCTTCCGGGGCCGCATTGTATTTT. Protein: CASSLSSGAALYF. Full variable domain (rest looked up from reference TRBV19 and TRBJ1-5): DGGITQSPKYLFRKEGQNVTLSCEQNLNHDAMYWYRQDPGQGLRLIYYSQIVNDFQKGDIAEGYSVSREKKESFPLTVTSAQKNPTAFYLCASSLSSGAALYFGDGTRLSIL.